The present entry profiles one T cell receptor (beta chain) with its context. Its antigen specificity is not known. Base-call qualities are not available, and no considerably larger clone is one nucleotide away. The meaning of the sample's time point label: about 28 days (+/-7) after the second vaccine dose. Per the publication, the treatment or condition label means: meningococcal conjugate vaccine given as trial control. The vaccinee samples were drawn from two UK trials, COV001 and COV002, one of which was a single-blind randomized controlled phase 2/3 trial testing AZD1222 (ChAdOx1 nCoV-19) in healthy adults. For TCRbeta chain sequencing, PBMC samples were collected from trial participants at day 0 and at day 28 after the second dose. The sample originates from a study of T cell responses to AZD1222 COVID-19 vaccine (dated by TCRdb to about 2021). For the study in its entirety: A total of 230 to 250 trial participants underwent TCR sequencing, of whom about 210 had received two doses of AZD1222 and approximately 25 had received two doses of the MenACWY control vaccine. Trial participants were enrolled by age into subgroups of 18-55, 56-69 and 70-plus years, and around 150, 28 and 57 TCR-sequenced participants, respectively, were included in these subgroups.

Results and caveats for the whole study, not just this receptor: Only a handful of AZD1222 recipients were SARS-CoV-2 seropositive at baseline, limiting conclusions about previously exposed vaccinees. Vaccine-associated CD4 TCRs spanned the whole spike protein, with dominant responses in regions 160-218 and 743-854. Participants were mostly white British, with more females than males. The authors suggested clonal diversity may have been underestimated. In the small 56-69-year group, the increase in depth fell short of significance, most likely because of low power. A significant rise in spike-specific TCR breadth and depth was observed after two AZD1222 doses relative to day 0 and relative to MenACWY recipients. Because no day 14 peak-response samples were available, repertoires were characterized only after the peak T cell response. Reportedly, close to half of the unique spike-specific TCRs recognized epitopes lying outside the regions that are mutated in the B.1.351 and B.1.1.7 variants.

From cysteine to phenylalanine, the CDR3 is 15 amino acids long. The entry retains the CDR3 DNA only, 45 bases that are in frame from base 1. As encoded in the germline V gene, CDR1 is SGHVS while CDR2 is FQNEAQ. V is cut back by 0 bases and J by 7 bases, with 8 bases in the junction unmatched. The CDR3 regions of human TCRbeta chains were subjected to immunosequencing. As for the authors' bioinformatics: Repertoire TCRs were matched against a reference library of SARS-CoV-2-specific TCRs generated with the MIRA antigen-specificity platform. Breadth was defined as the fraction of unique TCRs that were SARS-CoV-2-associated. Depth was defined as the fraction of total T cells that were SARS-CoV-2-associated. Using the MIRA data, each spike-specific TCR was assigned both to the spike region to which the TCR was reactive and to a CD4 or CD8 class. Log10-transformed breadth and depth values were compared by one-way ANOVA with Sidak's multiple comparisons tests. TCRdb mirrors the immuneACCESS table, restricted to in-frame sequences. Some clones are absent from its copies; in checked studies, under half trace to an unresolved V gene, and the reason for the others is unknown. V and J calls and clone size are as listed in that table; D and trimming were resolved from the DNA. The sample yields roughly 200,000 clones; 85% to 95% were counted once. The ten largest make up roughly 1% of the sample.

This chain is built from TRBV7-8 and TRBJ2-7, and 8 junctional nucleotides match TRBD1. The sequencing used peripheral blood, collected 28 days after the second dose of the MenACWY control vaccine. The TCR originated in an adult who received the MenACWY meningococcal vaccine as a control. CDR3 loop: CASSLAGTGSREQYF. The bases read TGTGCCAGCAGCTTAGCCGGGACAGGTTCTCGGGAGCAGTACTTC. Full variable domain (CDR3 extended with the reference TRBV7-8 and TRBJ2-7 proteins): GAGVSQSPRYKVAKRGQDVALRCDPISGHVSLFWYQQALGQGPEFLTYFQNEAQLDKSGLPSDRFFAERPEGSVSTLKIQRTQQEDSAVYLCASSLAGTGSREQYFGPGTRLTVT.